Below, 18 T cell receptor beta chains from the same sample are listed, as sequenced in a study of blood T cells in healthy people across ages. With a J-beta primer mix and a sample-barcoded 5' primer, a second PCR ran about 7 to 12 cycles. TCRdb re-called the 5' RACE reads through MiXCR, storing one row per CDR3 protein. This sample has about 1.7 million distinct CDR3 sequences; 28% occur once, and the top ten carry about 7.7%. Sequenced material: blood. These receptors were obtained from a woman in her thirties in good health.

In this sample, this clonotype turned up a few times. This rearrangement joins TRBV7-2 to TRBJ2-5; possibly TRBD1 or TRBD2 for D (5 bases each). V lost 5 bases to trimming and J lost 6 bases, with 13 bases between them. The germline V gene encodes CDR1 SGHTA and CDR2 FQGNSA. The CDR3 runs to 13 residues. The CDR3 region is CASSRGGQKTQYF. The CDR3 DNA follows: TGTGCCAGCAGCCGTGGGGGTCAAAAGACCCAGTACTTC.

There are a few counts of this clonotype. The rearrangement joins TRBV2 to TRBJ2-5; D is undetermined. Trimming left V 2 bases short and J 2 bases short, with 6 bases between. This CDR3 contains 13 residues. The germline V gene has CDR1 SNHLY and CDR2 FYNNEI. The CDR3 DNA is TGTGCCAGCAGTGAAAGCGAACAAGAGACCCAGTACTTC. Translating it yields CASSESEQETQYF. The whole variable domain, filled in from reference TRBV2 and TRBJ2-5, reads EPEVTQTPSHQVTQMGQEVILRCVPISNHLYFYWYRQILGQKVEFLVSFYNNEISEKSEIFDDQFSVERPDGSNFTLKIRSTKLEDSAMYFCASSESEQETQYFGPGTRLLVL.

DNA for the CDR3: TGTGCCAGCGGGGGGCGGTACGAGCAGTACTTC. Its protein is CASGGRYEQYF. This chain links TRBV27 with TRBJ2-7; TRBD1 or TRBD2 may be the D gene (6 bases each). CDR1 MNHEY and CDR2 SMNVEV come from the germline V gene (reference sequence). Between the trimmed V and J ends, which lost 8 bases and 4 bases, there was a span of 9 bases. The CDR3 runs to 11 residues.

The chain has TRBV18 and TRBJ1-1; the D is unclear. Germline values: CDR1 KGHSH, CDR2 LQKENI. The ends were cut back, 3 bases at V and 3 bases at J, with 11 bases in the middle. This CDR3 spans 14 amino acids. The CDR3 loop is CASSPPGTDTEAFF. The CDR3 DNA sequence: TGTGCCAGCTCACCGCCGGGCACGGACACTGAAGCTTTCTTT.

This clonotype was seen a few times. J is TRBJ2-1 and V is TRBV18; D may be TRBD1 or TRBD2 (5 bases each). The CDR3 contains 12 residues. CDR1 is KGHSH and CDR2 is LQKENI in the germline V gene. Between the trimmed V and J ends, which lost 7 bases and 14 bases, there was a span of 18 bases. The CDR3 here is CASFNRDGGEFF. DNA for the CDR3: TGTGCCAGCTTTAACCGGGACGGAGGTGAGTTCTTC.

With respect to this clonotype: The junction departs from the called germline gene at one end, perhaps through a read error. The CDR3 bases are TGTGCCAGCAGTTTAGGAGGGGGCCCGGGCCGCAATGAGCAGCTCTTC. This encodes CASSLGGGPGRNEQLF. The V and J genes are TRBV28 and TRBJ2-1, with D maybe TRBD1 (7 bases). CDR1 is MDHEN and CDR2 is SYDVKM in the germline V gene. This CDR3 region has 16 residues.

V is TRBV29-1 and J is TRBJ1-2; D gene uncertain. Per the germline V gene, CDR1 is SQVTM and CDR2 is ANQGSEA. V was pared by 6 bases and J by 3 bases, with 11 bases between. The CDR3 sequence is 12 residues long. Here the CDR3 reads CSVTPMDYGYTF. CDR3 in DNA: TGCAGCGTCACGCCGATGGACTATGGCTACACCTTC.

This chain connects TRBV15 to TRBJ2-4, with D perhaps TRBD2 (5 bases). This CDR3 spans 15 amino acids. Trimming removed 3 bases at V and 1 base at J, with 10 bases between. The germline gives CDR1 LNHNV, CDR2 YYDKDF (reference sequence). CDR3 in DNA: TGTGCCACCAGCAGGGAAGTAGCGGCCAAAAACATTCAGTACTTC. This codes for CATSREVAAKNIQYF.

This clonotype was detected a few times. This chain uses TRBV12-3 or TRBV12-4 with TRBJ1-1, with TRBD1 matching 8 bases. The J segment lost 4 bases and the V segment lost 8 bases, leaving 9 bases of the junction unmatched. CDR3 size: 14 residues. The CDR3 nucleotides read TGTGCCAGCTGGCAGGGGGCGGCGACCACTGAAGCTTTCTTT. It yields the protein CASWQGAATTEAFF.

V usage is TRBV30 and J usage is TRBJ2-7; 16 nucleotides align to TRBD2. The V segment lost 3 bases and the J segment 5 bases; nucleotides outside the gene matches: 1. Germline-derived CDR1 and CDR2 are GTSNPN and SVGIG (reference sequence). There are 14 residues in the CDR3. For the CDR3, the DNA is TGTGCCTGGAGGGGGACTAGCGGGAGGGACGAGCAGTACTTC. Translated, it gives CAWRGTSGRDEQYF.

The sample holds a few counts of this clonotype. This chain links TRBV4-1 with TRBJ2-7; TRBD2 might be the D (6 bases). The CDR3 contains 15 residues. V shed 2 bases and J shed 2 bases, with 13 bases lying between them. CDR1 and CDR2 (germline): MGHRA, YSYEKL. The CDR3 nucleotides read TGCGCCAGCAGCCAAAACGGGAGAGGGGCCTACGAGCAGTACTTC. This codes for CASSQNGRGAYEQYF.

The chain recombines TRBV20-1 with TRBJ2-2; 7 nucleotides match TRBD2. The junction had 3 bases not matched to a gene; V was cut back by 2 bases and J by 6 bases. Per the germline V gene, CDR1 is DFQATT and CDR2 is SNEGSKA (reference sequence). The CDR3 has 13 residues. The CDR3 loop is CSARTTSSGELFF. The CDR3 DNA reads TGCAGTGCTAGAACGACTAGCTCCGGGGAGCTGTTTTTT.

This clonotype was seen repeatedly, ten times or more. V gene TRBV7-2 combines with J gene TRBJ2-1; D unresolved. This CDR3 spans 14 amino acids. The V end was cut by 1 base, the J end by 5 bases, with 9 bases between. Germline values: CDR1 SGHTA, CDR2 FQGNSA. CDR3 DNA: TGTGCCAGCAGCTTAGTCATTAGAAACAATGAGCAGTTCTTC. It is translated as CASSLVIRNNEQFF.

This clonotype was seen repeatedly, ten times or more. V and J are TRBV29-1 and TRBJ2-3; D possibly corresponds to TRBD2 (6 bases). Trimming left V 0 bases short and J 2 bases short, with 12 bases between. CDR1 and CDR2 (germline): SQVTM, ANQGSEA. The CDR3 covers 15 residues. This CDR3 is CSVEEGSGHTDTQYF. The CDR3 bases are TGCAGCGTTGAAGAGGGAAGCGGGCACACAGATACGCAGTATTTT.

The J gene is TRBJ2-3, the V gene TRBV29-1; a possible D gene is TRBD2 (6 bases). Per the germline V gene, CDR1 is SQVTM and CDR2 is ANQGSEA. The V gene lost 3 bases and the J gene lost 1 base, with 11 bases spanning the gap. CDR3 size: 14 residues. CDR3: CSVEGGRRTDTQYF. In DNA form, the CDR3 reads TGCAGCGTTGAGGGAGGAAGACGCACAGATACGCAGTATTTT.

This clonotype was counted a few times. The gene calls are TRBV6-2 or TRBV6-3 and TRBJ1-1; D gene unclear. Per germline, CDR1 MNHEY and CDR2 SVGEGT. V was trimmed by 2 bases and J by 1 base, leaving 5 bases between them. The CDR3 totals 13 residues. The CDR3 is CASSYTSNTEAFF. CDR3 coding DNA: TGTGCCAGCAGTTACACGTCGAACACTGAAGCTTTCTTT.

Turning to this clonotype: One end of the junction does not line up with germline, which may come from a read error. The chain carries TRBV2 and TRBJ2-5; D is possibly TRBD2 (6 bases). TRBJ2-7 explains the end of the DNA better; the J call may be wrong. This CDR3 has 18 amino acids. Germline V gene data show CDR1 as SNHLY and CDR2 as FYNNEI. This chain's CDR3 is CAGSGGQEKPYGSYEQYF. For the CDR3, the DNA is TGTGCCGGCAGTGGAGGGCAGGAGAAACCCTACGGGTCCTACGAGCAGTACTTC.

This clonotype has ten or more counts. This chain uses TRBV29-1 with TRBJ2-3, with TRBD1 matching 8 bases. There are 13 residues in the CDR3. V dropped 6 bases and J dropped 6; count of bases not matched to a gene: 8. Germline CDR1 SQVTM, CDR2 ANQGSEA. The DNA for the CDR3 is TGCAGCGTCTGGACAGGGACGGCTGATACGCAGTATTTT. Amino acid sequence: CSVWTGTADTQYF.